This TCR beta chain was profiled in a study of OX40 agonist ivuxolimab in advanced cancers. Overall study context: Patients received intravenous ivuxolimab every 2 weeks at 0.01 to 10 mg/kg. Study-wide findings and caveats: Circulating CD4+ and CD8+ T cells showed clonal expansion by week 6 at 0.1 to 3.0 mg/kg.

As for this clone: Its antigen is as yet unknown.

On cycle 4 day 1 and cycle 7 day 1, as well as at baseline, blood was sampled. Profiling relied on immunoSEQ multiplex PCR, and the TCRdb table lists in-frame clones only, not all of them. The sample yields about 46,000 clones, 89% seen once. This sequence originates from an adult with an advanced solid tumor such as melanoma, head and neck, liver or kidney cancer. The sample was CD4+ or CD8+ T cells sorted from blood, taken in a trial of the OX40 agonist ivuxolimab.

The CDR3 DNA sequence: TGCGCCAGCAGCTTGGCCGCAGGGGCGAGCTCCTACGAGCAGTACTTC. The encoded protein is CASSLAAGASSYEQYF. The chain has TRBV5-1 and TRBJ2-7; perhaps TRBD1 as D (6 bases). V was trimmed by 0 bases and J by 0 bases, leaving 13 bases between them. The CDR3 consists of 16 residues. The V gene's germline CDR1 is SGHRS and CDR2 YFSETQ.